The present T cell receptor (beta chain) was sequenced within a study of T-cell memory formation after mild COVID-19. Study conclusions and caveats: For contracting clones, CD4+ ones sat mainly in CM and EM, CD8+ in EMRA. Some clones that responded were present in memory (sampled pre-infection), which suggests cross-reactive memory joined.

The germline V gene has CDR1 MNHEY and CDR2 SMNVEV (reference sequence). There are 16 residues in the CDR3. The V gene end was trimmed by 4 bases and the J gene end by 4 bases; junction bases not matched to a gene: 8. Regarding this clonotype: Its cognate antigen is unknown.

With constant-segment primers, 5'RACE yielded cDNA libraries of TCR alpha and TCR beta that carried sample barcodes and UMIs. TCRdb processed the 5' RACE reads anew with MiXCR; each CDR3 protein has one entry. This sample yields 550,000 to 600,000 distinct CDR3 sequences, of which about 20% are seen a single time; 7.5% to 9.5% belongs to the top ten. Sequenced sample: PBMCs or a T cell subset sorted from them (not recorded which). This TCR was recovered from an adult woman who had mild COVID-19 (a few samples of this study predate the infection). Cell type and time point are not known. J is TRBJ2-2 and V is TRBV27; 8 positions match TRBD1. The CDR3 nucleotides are TGTGCCAGCAGTTCCCGGACAGGGAGGCTCACCGGGGAGCTGTTTTTT. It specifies CASSSRTGRLTGELFF.